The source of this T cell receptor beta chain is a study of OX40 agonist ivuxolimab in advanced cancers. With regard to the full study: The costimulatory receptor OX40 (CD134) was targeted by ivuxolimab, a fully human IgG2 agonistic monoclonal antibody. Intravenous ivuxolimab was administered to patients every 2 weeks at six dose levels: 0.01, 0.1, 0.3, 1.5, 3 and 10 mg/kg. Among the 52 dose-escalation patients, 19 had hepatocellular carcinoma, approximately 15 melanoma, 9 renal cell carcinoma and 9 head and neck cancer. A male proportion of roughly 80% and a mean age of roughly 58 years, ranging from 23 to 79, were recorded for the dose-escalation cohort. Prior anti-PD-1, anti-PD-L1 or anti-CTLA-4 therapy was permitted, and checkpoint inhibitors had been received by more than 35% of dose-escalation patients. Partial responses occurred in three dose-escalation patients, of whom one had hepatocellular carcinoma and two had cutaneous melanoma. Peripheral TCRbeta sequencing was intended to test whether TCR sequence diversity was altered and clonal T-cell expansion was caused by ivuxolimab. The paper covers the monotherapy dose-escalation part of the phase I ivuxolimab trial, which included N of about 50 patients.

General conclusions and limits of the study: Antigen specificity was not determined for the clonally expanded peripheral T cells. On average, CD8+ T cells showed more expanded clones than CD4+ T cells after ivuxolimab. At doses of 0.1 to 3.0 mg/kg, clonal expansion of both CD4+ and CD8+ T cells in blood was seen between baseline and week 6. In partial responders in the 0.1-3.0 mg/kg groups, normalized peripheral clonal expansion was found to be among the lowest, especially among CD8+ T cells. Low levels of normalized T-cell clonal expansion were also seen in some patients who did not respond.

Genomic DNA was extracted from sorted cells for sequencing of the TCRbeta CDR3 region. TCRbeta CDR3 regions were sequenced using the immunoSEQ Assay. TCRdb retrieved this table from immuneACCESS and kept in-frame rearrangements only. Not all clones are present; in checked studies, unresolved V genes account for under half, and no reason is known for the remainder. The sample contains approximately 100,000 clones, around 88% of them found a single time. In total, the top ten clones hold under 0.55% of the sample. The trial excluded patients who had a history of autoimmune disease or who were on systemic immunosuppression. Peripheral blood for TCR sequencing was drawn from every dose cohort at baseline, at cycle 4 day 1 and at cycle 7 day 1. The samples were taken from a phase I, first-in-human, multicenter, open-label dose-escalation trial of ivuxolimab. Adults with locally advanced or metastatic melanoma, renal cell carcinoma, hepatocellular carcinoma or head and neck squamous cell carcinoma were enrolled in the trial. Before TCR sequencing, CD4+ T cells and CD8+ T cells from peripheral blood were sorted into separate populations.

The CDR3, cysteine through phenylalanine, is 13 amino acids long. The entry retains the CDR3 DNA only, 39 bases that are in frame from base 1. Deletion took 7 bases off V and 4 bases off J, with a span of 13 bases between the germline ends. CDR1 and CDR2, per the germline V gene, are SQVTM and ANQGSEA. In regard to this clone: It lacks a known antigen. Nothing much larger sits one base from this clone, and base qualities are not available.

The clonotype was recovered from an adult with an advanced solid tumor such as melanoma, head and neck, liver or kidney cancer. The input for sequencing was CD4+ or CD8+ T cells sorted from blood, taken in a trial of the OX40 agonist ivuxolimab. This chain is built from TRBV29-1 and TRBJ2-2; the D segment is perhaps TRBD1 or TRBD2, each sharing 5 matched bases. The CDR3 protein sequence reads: CSGSRGLTGELFF. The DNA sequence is TGCAGCGGGTCCCGGGGCCTCACCGGGGAGCTGTTTTTT.